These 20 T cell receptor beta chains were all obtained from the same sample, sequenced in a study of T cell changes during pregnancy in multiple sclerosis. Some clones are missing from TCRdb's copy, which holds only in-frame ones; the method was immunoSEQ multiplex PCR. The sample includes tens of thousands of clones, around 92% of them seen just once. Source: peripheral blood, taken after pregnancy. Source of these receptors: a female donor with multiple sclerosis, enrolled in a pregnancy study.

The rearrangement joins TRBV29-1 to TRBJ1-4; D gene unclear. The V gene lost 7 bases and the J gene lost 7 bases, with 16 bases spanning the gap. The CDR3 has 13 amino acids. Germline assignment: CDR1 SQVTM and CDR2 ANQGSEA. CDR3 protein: CSAREVGGEKLFF. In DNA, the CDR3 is TGCAGCGCTCGGGAGGTCGGAGGTGAAAAACTGTTTTTT.

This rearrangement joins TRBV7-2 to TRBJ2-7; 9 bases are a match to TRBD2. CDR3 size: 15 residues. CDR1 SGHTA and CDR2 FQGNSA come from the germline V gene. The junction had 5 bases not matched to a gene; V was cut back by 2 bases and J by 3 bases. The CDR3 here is CASSLLGTSYYEQYF. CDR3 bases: TGTGCCAGCAGCTTACTCGGGACTAGCTACTACGAGCAGTACTTC.

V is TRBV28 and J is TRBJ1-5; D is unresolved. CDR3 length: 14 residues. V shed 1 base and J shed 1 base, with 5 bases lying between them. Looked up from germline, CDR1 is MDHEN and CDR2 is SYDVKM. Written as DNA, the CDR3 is TGTGCCAGCAGTTTATACAGAAGCAATCAGCCCCAGCATTTT. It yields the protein CASSLYRSNQPQHF.

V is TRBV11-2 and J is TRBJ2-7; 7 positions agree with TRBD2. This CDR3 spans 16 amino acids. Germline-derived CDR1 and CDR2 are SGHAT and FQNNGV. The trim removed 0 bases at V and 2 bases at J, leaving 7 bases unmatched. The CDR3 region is CASSLDLGTITYEQYF. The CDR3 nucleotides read TGTGCCAGCAGCTTAGATCTGGGGACTATCACCTACGAGCAGTACTTC.

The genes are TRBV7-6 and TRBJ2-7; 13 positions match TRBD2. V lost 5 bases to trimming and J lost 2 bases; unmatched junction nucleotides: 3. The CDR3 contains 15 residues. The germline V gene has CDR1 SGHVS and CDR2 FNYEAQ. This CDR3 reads CASSQGTSGTYEQYF. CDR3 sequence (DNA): TGTGCCAGCAGCCAGGGGACTAGCGGGACCTACGAGCAGTACTTC.

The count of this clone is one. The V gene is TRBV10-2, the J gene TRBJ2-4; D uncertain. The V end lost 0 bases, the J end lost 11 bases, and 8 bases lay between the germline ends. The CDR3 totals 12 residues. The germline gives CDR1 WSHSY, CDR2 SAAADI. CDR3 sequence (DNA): TGCGCCAGCAGTGAGTCGAACTTCCTTCAGTACTTC. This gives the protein CASSESNFLQYF.

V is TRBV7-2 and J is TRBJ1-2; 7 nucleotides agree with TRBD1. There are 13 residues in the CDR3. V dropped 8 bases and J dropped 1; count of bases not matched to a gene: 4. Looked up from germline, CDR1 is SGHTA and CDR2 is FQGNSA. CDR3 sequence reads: CASSRQGNYGYTF. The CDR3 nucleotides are TGTGCCAGCTCCAGACAGGGTAACTATGGCTACACCTTC.

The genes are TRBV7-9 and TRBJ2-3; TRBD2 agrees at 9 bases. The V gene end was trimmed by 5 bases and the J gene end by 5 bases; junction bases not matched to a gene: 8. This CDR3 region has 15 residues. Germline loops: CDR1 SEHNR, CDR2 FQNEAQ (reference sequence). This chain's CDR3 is CASSTLAGAVDTQYF. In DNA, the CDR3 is TGTGCCAGCAGCACTTTAGCGGGAGCGGTAGATACGCAGTATTTT.

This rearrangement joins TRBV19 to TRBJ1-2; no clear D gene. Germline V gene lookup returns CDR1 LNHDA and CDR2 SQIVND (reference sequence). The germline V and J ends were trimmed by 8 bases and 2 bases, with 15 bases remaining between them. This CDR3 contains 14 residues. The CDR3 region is CASGNAATNYGYTF. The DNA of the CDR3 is TGTGCCAGTGGCAACGCGGCAACCAACTATGGCTACACCTTC.

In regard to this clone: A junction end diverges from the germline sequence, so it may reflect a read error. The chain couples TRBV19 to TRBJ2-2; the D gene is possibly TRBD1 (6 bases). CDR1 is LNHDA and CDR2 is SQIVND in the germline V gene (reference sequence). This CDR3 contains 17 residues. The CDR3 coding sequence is TGTGCCAGTGGTATGGGAACGGGCAGGGGTGACACCGGGGAGCTGTTTTTT. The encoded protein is CASGMGTGRGDTGELFF.

The CDR3 loop is CATFNEKLFF. CDR3 DNA: TGTGCCACCTTTAATGAAAAACTGTTTTTT. The chain is built from TRBV28 and TRBJ1-4; D ambiguous. Trimming removed 10 bases from V and 4 bases from J, with 4 bases in between. Germline loops: CDR1 MDHEN, CDR2 SYDVKM. This CDR3 region has 10 residues.

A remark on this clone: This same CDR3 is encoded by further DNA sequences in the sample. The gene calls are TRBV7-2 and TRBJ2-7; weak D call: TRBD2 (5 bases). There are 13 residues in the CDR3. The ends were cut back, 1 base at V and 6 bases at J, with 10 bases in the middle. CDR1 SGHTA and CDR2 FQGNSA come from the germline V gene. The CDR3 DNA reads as TGTGCCAGCAGCTTAGGAGGGCTAGGCGAGCAGTACTTC. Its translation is CASSLGGLGEQYF.

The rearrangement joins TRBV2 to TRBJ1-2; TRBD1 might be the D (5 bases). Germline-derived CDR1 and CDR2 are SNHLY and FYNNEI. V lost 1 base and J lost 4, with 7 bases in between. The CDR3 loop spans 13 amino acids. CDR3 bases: TGTGCCAGCAGTGAAGGGCAGGGCTATGGCTACACCTTC. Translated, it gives CASSEGQGYGYTF.

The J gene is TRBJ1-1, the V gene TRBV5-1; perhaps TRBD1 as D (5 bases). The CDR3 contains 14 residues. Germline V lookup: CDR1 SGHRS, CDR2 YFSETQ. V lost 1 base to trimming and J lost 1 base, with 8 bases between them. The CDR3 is CASSLTTENTEAFF. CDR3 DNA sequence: TGCGCCAGCAGCTTGACGACAGAGAACACTGAAGCTTTCTTT.

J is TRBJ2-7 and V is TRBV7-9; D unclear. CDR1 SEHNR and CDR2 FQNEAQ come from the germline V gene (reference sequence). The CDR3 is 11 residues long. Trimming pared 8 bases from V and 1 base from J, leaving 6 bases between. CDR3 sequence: CASEDSYEQYF. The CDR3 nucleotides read TGTGCCAGCGAGGATTCCTACGAGCAGTACTTC.

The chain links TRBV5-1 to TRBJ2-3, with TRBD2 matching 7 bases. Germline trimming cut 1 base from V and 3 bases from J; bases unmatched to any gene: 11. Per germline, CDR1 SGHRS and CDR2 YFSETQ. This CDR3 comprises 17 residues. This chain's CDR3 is CASSLLPIAGATDTQYF. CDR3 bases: TGCGCCAGCAGCTTGCTCCCCATTGCGGGAGCGACAGATACGCAGTATTTT.

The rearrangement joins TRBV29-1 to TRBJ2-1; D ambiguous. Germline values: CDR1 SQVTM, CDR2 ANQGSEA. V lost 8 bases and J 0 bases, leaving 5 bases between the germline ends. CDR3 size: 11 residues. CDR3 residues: CSPSSYNEQFF. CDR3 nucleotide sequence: TGCAGCCCTAGCTCCTACAATGAGCAGTTCTTC.

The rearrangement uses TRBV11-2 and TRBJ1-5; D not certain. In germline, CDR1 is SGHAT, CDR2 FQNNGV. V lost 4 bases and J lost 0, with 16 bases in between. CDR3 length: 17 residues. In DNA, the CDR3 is TGTGCCAGCAGCTCGATATTACCAGCGATTAGCAATCAGCCCCAGCATTTT. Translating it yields CASSSILPAISNQPQHF.

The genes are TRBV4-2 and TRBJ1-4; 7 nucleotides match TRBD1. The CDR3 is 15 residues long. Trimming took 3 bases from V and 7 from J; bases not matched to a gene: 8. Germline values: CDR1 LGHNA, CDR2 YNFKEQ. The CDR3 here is CASSQETGSGEKLFF. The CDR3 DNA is TGTGCCAGCAGCCAGGAGACAGGGAGCGGTGAAAAACTGTTTTTT.

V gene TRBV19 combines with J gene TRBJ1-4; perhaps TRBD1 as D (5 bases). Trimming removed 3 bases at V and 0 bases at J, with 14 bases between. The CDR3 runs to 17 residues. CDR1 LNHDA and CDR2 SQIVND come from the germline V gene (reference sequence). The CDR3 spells CASSITGRAATNEKLFF. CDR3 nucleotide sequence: TGTGCCAGTAGTATTACCGGCAGGGCCGCAACTAATGAAAAACTGTTTTTT.